The rows below give T cell receptor beta chains drawn from one sample of a study of beta chain features in type 1 diabetes. Some clones are missing from TCRdb's copy, which holds only in-frame ones; the method was immunoSEQ multiplex PCR. In the table there are hundreds of thousands of clones, roughly 31% of which are singletons. Sequenced input: naive CD4+ T cells from blood. These receptors originate from a man younger than 30 in good health. Both conserved end residues are part of each CDR3. D genes are given only for firm matches. A row's size may be missing; if present it is once, few, many or a size class.

TRBJ1-3	.	.	TRBV9	TGTGCCAGCAGCGGACAGTTCTCTGGAAACACCATATATTTT	CASSGQFSGNTIYF
TRBJ2-1	TRBD2	few	TRBV15	TGTGCCACCAGCAGGGGAGGGAATGAGCAGTTCTTC	CATSRGGNEQFF
TRBJ2-1	TRBD1	few	TRBV14	TGTGCCAGCAGGCCGGGACAGGGACCCCATGAGCAGTTCTTC	CASRPGQGPHEQFF
TRBJ2-3	.	.	TRBV6-5	TGTGCCAGCAGTTACTATAGGTCAAGCGATACGCAGTATTTT	CASSYYRSSDTQYF
TRBJ1-1	.	.	TRBV30	TGTGCCTGGAGTGACGAGGGCACTGAAGCTTTCTTT	CAWSDEGTEAFF
TRBJ1-2	TRBD1	few	TRBV10-3	TGTGCCATCAGCGGGACAGGGGGATATGGCTACACCTTC	CAISGTGGYGYTF
TRBJ2-7	.	.	TRBV9	TGTGCCAGCAGCGTAGGAGGGAGCAATTACGAGCAGTACTTC	CASSVGGSNYEQYF
TRBJ2-3	.	.	TRBV30	TGTGCCTGGAGCCCTCCGGGCCCCCGGGATACGCAGTATTTT	CAWSPPGPRDTQYF
TRBJ1-2	.	few	TRBV2	TGTGCCAGCAGTCCCCCCTATGGCTACACCTTC	CASSPPYGYTF
TRBJ2-5	.	.	TRBV29-1	TGCAGCGTTGAACAAGGTGGAGAGACCCAGTACTTC	CSVEQGGETQYF
TRBJ2-1	TRBD2	few	TRBV11-2	TGTGCCAGCAGCGGCCTCCGCGGGAGAAGCAATGAGCAGTTCTTC	CASSGLRGRSNEQFF
TRBJ2-3	TRBD1	.	TRBV7-9	TGTGCCAGCAGCCAAGTAGACAGGGGGCGAGGAGATACGCAGTATTTT	CASSQVDRGRGDTQYF
TRBJ2-7	.	few	TRBV9	TGTGCCAGCAGCGTAGGTGGGAACCTCTACGAGCAGTACTTC	CASSVGGNLYEQYF
TRBJ2-2	.	.	TRBV15	TGTGCCACCAGCAAACATACGAACACCGGGGAGCTGTTTTTT	CATSKHTNTGELFF
TRBJ2-5	.	.	TRBV29-1	TGCAGCGTTGGGGTGGAGACCCAGTACTTC	CSVGVETQYF